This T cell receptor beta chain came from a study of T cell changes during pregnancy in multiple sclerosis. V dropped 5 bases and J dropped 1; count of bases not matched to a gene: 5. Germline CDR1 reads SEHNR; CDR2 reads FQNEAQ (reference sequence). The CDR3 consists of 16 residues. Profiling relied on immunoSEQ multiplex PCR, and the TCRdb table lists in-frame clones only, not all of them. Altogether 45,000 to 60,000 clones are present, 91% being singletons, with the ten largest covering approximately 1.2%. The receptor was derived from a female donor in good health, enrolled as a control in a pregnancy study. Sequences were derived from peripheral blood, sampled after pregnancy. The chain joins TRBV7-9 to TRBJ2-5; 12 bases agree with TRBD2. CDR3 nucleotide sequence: TGTGCCAGCAGCCCTGGACTAGCGGGGACCCAAGAGACCCAGTACTTC. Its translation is CASSPGLAGTQETQYF.